These 21 T cell receptor beta chains originate from one sample sequenced in a study of PD-1 blockade in classical Hodgkin lymphoma. Time point reported: cycle 4 day 1 (C4D1), after more than five weeks of nivolumab. Each patient experienced a relapse that followed autologous stem cell transplantation, and brentuximab vedotin exposure varied. Measured with immunoSEQ multiplex PCR; TCRdb has only the in-frame clones, and not every one. The sample carries some 90,000 clones, roughly 73% recorded once. This material consisted of peripheral blood mononuclear cells (PBMCs), taken before the fourth cycle of nivolumab. Receptors were obtained from a human donor with classical Hodgkin lymphoma.

V gene TRBV6-5 combines with J gene TRBJ1-6; tentative D call: TRBD1 (5 bases). The CDR3 loop spans 15 amino acids. The germline CDR1 and CDR2 sequences are MNHEY and SVGAGI. The V gene lost 2 bases and the J gene lost 7 bases, with 12 bases spanning the gap. In DNA form, the CDR3 reads TGTGCCAGCAGTTACGACGGGGCGCGGAATTCACCCCTCCACTTT. It is translated as CASSYDGARNSPLHF.

The rearrangement links TRBV29-1 to TRBJ2-7, with D perhaps TRBD2 (7 bases). CDR3 length: 12 residues. In germline, CDR1 is SQVTM, CDR2 ANQGSEA. Trimming removed 6 bases at V and 5 bases at J, with 14 bases between. The CDR3: CSVPGGPDEQYF. The CDR3 coding sequence is TGCAGCGTCCCGGGGGGCCCGGACGAGCAGTACTTC.

This chain uses TRBV7-3 with TRBJ1-1, with TRBD1 as a possible D gene (5 bases). The CDR3 loop spans 17 amino acids. CDR1 and CDR2 (germline): SGHTA, FQGTGA. V lost 6 bases and J lost 1, with 21 bases in between. The CDR3 loop is CASSPRGGRAANTEAFF. Here the CDR3 DNA reads TGTGCCAGCAGTCCTCGGGGGGGAAGAGCGGCGAACACTGAAGCTTTCTTT.

The V call is TRBV18, the J call TRBJ2-1; TRBD2 aligns across 10 bases. The CDR3 loop spans 15 amino acids. Unmatched junction bases numbered 3, after V lost 3 bases and J lost 4 bases. The V gene's germline CDR1 is KGHSH and CDR2 LQKENI. DNA of the CDR3: TGTGCCAGCTCACCCGGACTAGCGGAGTACAATGAGCAGTTCTTC. It is translated as CASSPGLAEYNEQFF.

The chain has TRBV5-6 and TRBJ2-3; possibly TRBD1 or TRBD2 for D (5 bases each). The CDR3 totals 16 residues. Germline CDR1 reads SGHDT; CDR2 reads YYEEEE. Deletions cut 2 bases from V and 0 bases from J, with 13 bases between. The DNA of the CDR3 is TGTGCCAGCAGCTTAAGGGGAGTGGTAAGCACAGATACGCAGTATTTT. It translates to CASSLRGVVSTDTQYF. The whole variable domain, remainder taken from reference TRBV5-6 and TRBJ2-3, is DAGVTQSPTHLIKTRGQQVTLRCSPKSGHDTVSWYQQALGQGPQFIFQYYEEEERQRGNFPDRFSGHQFPNYSSELNVNALLLGDSALYLCASSLRGVVSTDTQYFGPGTRLTVL.

J is TRBJ1-5 and V is TRBV21-1; the table's TRBD1 call for D was not verified on the DNA. TRBV21-1 is shown as a pseudogene. The CDR3 runs to 18 residues. CDR3 nucleotide sequence: TGTGCCAGCAGCAATAGACAGGGCCGCGTCCATAGCAATCAGCCCCAGCATTTT. Translated: CASSNRQGRVHSNQPQHF.

This chain links TRBV6-5 with TRBJ2-5, with 8 bases identical to TRBD1. The trim removed 5 bases at V and 5 bases at J, leaving 4 bases unmatched. The CDR3 is 13 amino acids. Germline lookup yields CDR1 MNHEY and CDR2 SVGAGI. CDR3 loop: CASSRTGLETQYF. The CDR3 nucleotides are TGTGCCAGCAGTCGGACAGGGTTGGAGACCCAGTACTTC.

This sequence joins TRBV9 and TRBJ2-1; 10 bases map to TRBD2. J was trimmed by 8 bases and V by 0 bases; bases with no gene match: 8. The CDR3 extends over 16 amino acids. Germline V CDR1 and CDR2: SGDLS, YYNGEE. CDR3 protein: CASSVGRAGGWDEQFF. The CDR3 coding sequence is TGTGCCAGCAGCGTAGGTAGAGCGGGAGGGTGGGATGAGCAGTTCTTC. The complete variable domain, with remaining parts taken from reference TRBV9 and TRBJ2-1, reads DSGVTQTPKHLITATGQRVTLRCSPRSGDLSVYWYQQSLDQGLQFLIQYYNGEERAKGNILERFSAQQFPDLHSELNLSSLELGDSALYFCASSVGRAGGWDEQFFGPGTRLTVL.

The count of this clone is one. As DNA, the CDR3 is TGTGCCAGCAGCCCAGCAGGGACAGGGCTAGAAGAGCAGTACTTC. It is translated as CASSPAGTGLEEQYF. The V and J genes are TRBV7-9 and TRBJ2-7; TRBD1 agrees at 9 bases. Per the germline V gene, CDR1 is SEHNR and CDR2 is FQNEAQ (reference sequence). This CDR3 has 15 amino acids. The V segment lost 5 bases and the J segment 7 bases; nucleotides outside the gene matches: 12.

CDR3 amino acids: CASVNRQGRSEAFF. The CDR3 DNA sequence: TGTGCCAGTGTCAACAGACAGGGGCGGAGTGAAGCTTTCTTT. This chain joins TRBV19 and TRBJ1-1; TRBD1 matches at 8 bases. The CDR3 is 14 amino acids. J was trimmed by 7 bases and V by 8 bases; bases with no gene match: 12. Germline V CDR1 and CDR2: LNHDA, SQIVND (reference sequence).

The rearrangement links TRBV11-1 to TRBJ2-2, with TRBD1 identical over 11 bases. Germline V CDR1 and CDR2: SGHAT, FQDESV (reference sequence). Germline trimming cut 4 bases from V and 4 bases from J; bases unmatched to any gene: 8. The CDR3 consists of 17 residues. The CDR3 sequence: CASSYGQGARSTGELFF. The DNA for the CDR3 is TGTGCCAGCAGCTACGGACAGGGGGCCAGAAGCACCGGGGAGCTGTTTTTT.

The V and J genes are TRBV5-1 and TRBJ1-1; TRBD1 is a possible D gene (6 bases). The CDR3 extends over 15 amino acids. The germline CDR1 and CDR2 sequences are SGHRS and YFSETQ. V lost 4 bases to trimming and J lost 1 base, with 14 bases between them. CDR3 sequence: CASSLYRESNTEAFF. The DNA for the CDR3 is TGCGCCAGCAGCCTATACAGGGAGTCGAACACTGAAGCTTTCTTT.

As concerns this clone: The same CDR3 can be traced to other DNA sequences in this sample. The DNA for the CDR3 is TGTGCCAGCAGCCCGGGGCTCTATGGCTACACCTTC. Residues: CASSPGLYGYTF. The V call is TRBV28, the J call TRBJ1-2, with D possibly TRBD1 on 5 matching bases. V lost 6 bases, J lost 4 bases, and 9 bases lay in between. Germline CDR1 reads MDHEN; CDR2 reads SYDVKM. The CDR3 is made up of 12 amino acids.

The gene calls are TRBV19 and TRBJ1-5, with TRBD1 matching over 11 bases. The length of the CDR3 is 18 residues. The V and J ends lost 5 bases and 2 bases, in that order; junction bases with no gene match: 11. Germline CDR1 and CDR2: LNHDA and SQIVND (reference sequence). The CDR3 reads CASSPRDRGGLGNQPQHF. The DNA for the CDR3 is TGTGCCAGTAGTCCCCGGGACAGGGGGGGGTTAGGCAATCAGCCCCAGCATTTT.

This sequence joins TRBV28 and TRBJ1-4; D call uncertain. With 4 bases removed from V and 0 bases from J, the gap between germline ends came to 21 bases. There are 19 residues in the CDR3. CDR1 and CDR2 (germline): MDHEN, SYDVKM. For the CDR3, the DNA is TGTGCCAGCAGTTCCTTTACGGACGGGAGATCTGCAACTAATGAAAAACTGTTTTTT. Translated: CASSSFTDGRSATNEKLFF.

The chain combines TRBV19 with TRBJ2-1; D call uncertain. Trimming took 1 base from V and 9 from J, leaving 4 bases between them. The length of the CDR3 is 11 residues. The germline V gene has CDR1 LNHDA and CDR2 SQIVND (reference sequence). The CDR3 DNA follows: TGTGCCAGTAGTATAGGAGGTGAGCAGTTCTTC. Protein sequence: CASSIGGEQFF.

V is TRBV10-3 and J is TRBJ2-7; 9 nucleotides align to TRBD1. Trimming at V came to 6 bases and at J to 1 base, leaving 4 bases not matched to a gene. CDR3 size: 14 residues. From germline, CDR1 is ENHRY and CDR2 SYGVKD. The CDR3, as DNA: TGTGCCATCAGCGAGGGGACAGGGTCCTACGAGCAGTACTTC. Translation: CAISEGTGSYEQYF.

The genes are TRBV7-2 and TRBJ1-1, with D possibly TRBD1 on 5 matching bases. This CDR3 is 15 amino acids long. Germline CDR1 and CDR2: SGHTA and FQGNSA. The ends were cut back, 1 base at V and 1 base at J, with 10 bases in the middle. The CDR3 nucleotides are TGTGCCAGCAGCTTAGTTGGGGGAGGGAACACTGAAGCTTTCTTT. It is translated as CASSLVGGGNTEAFF.

The chain couples TRBV9 to TRBJ1-6; 7 nucleotides match TRBD1. Germline assignment: CDR1 SGDLS and CDR2 YYNGEE. This CDR3 has 14 amino acids. The J segment lost 7 bases and the V segment lost 1 base, leaving 2 bases of the junction unmatched. The CDR3 DNA follows: TGTGCCAGCAGCGTACTGACAGGGAATTCACCCCTCCACTTT. Its protein is CASSVLTGNSPLHF. Variable domain in full (rest from reference TRBV9 and TRBJ1-6): DSGVTQTPKHLITATGQRVTLRCSPRSGDLSVYWYQQSLDQGLQFLIQYYNGEERAKGNILERFSAQQFPDLHSELNLSSLELGDSALYFCASSVLTGNSPLHFGNGTRLTVT.

The chain has TRBV6-1 and TRBJ1-2; D remains unclear. Looked up from germline, CDR1 is MNHNS and CDR2 is SASEGT. Trimming took 2 bases from V and 6 from J, leaving 4 bases between them. The CDR3 runs 11 residues. The CDR3 DNA follows: TGTGCCAGCAGTGAATGGGATGGCTACACCTTC. It specifies CASSEWDGYTF.

The J gene is TRBJ2-5, the V gene TRBV5-1; D uncertain. Germline V gene lookup returns CDR1 SGHRS and CDR2 YFSETQ. This CDR3 comprises 17 residues. V was trimmed by 0 bases and J by 2 bases, leaving 17 bases between them. CDR3 loop: CASSLGSARPGQETQYF. CDR3 DNA: TGCGCCAGCAGCTTGGGTTCTGCGAGGCCAGGACAAGAGACCCAGTACTTC.